Below, one T cell receptor (beta chain) is given with its context. The data stem from a study of blood T cell repertoires in COVID-19. Study as a whole: The cDNA or gDNA used as material had been derived from T cells, B-cell-depleted T cells, or PBMCs.

Those enrolled in Seattle joined during active infection and were followed longitudinally afterward. Methods used by the authors: Using reference gene primer amplification, nucleated cell counts were estimated. Measured with immunoSEQ multiplex PCR; TCRdb has only the in-frame clones, and not every one. That table furnishes V, J and clone size, whereas the DNA furnished D and trimming. In the table there are 450,000 or so clones, nearly 90% of which are singletons. CDR1 and CDR2 from the germline V gene are LNHDA and SQIVND (reference sequence). V dropped 8 bases and J dropped 2 bases, with 12 bases sitting between them. The CDR3 extends over 13 amino acids.

The material sequenced was peripheral blood. The chain uses TRBV19 and TRBJ1-1; the D gene is possibly TRBD1 (6 bases). The clonotype was recovered from a man aged 18 to 30 with COVID-19, enrolled during active disease. CDR3 nucleotide sequence: TGTGCCAGTGGATGGACAGCAAACACTGAAGCTTTCTTT. Translation: CASGWTANTEAFF.